The 8 T cell receptor beta chains listed next were all sequenced from one sample in a study of shared clonotypes between healthy human individuals. Generated by immunoSEQ multiplex PCR, the TCRdb table keeps only in-frame clones and is missing some. Of approximately 1,500,000 clones detected, around 95% appear once; the ten largest clones hold about 1%. Sequencing input: naive CD4+ T cells sorted from blood. The subset: CD45RA+ positively selected. The receptor source for this set is a young man in good health.

This chain joins TRBV19 and TRBJ2-1, with D unclear. V was cut by 3 bases and J by 0 bases, with 9 bases left in between. The CDR3 loop spans 15 amino acids. CDR1 is LNHDA, CDR2 SQIVND, per germline (reference sequence). CDR3 bases: TGTGCCAGTAGTATTCGAGTAGGCTCCTACAATGAGCAGTTCTTC. This gives the protein CASSIRVGSYNEQFF.

The chain has TRBV25-1 and TRBJ1-1; no clear D gene. The CDR3 extends over 12 amino acids. Trimming left V 7 bases short and J 3 bases short, with 9 bases between. The V gene's germline CDR1 is MGHDK and CDR2 SYGVNS. The CDR3 region is CASNLSDTEAFF. Written as DNA, the CDR3 is TGTGCCAGCAATCTCTCGGACACTGAAGCTTTCTTT.

This rearrangement joins TRBV9 to TRBJ2-2; D tentatively fits TRBD1 or TRBD2 (5 bases each). V shed 2 bases and J shed 6 bases, with 11 bases lying between them. Germline CDR1 reads SGDLS; CDR2 reads YYNGEE. The CDR3 length is 14 residues. CDR3: CASSVTRDPGELFF. In DNA form, the CDR3 reads TGTGCCAGCAGCGTTACTAGGGACCCCGGGGAGCTGTTTTTT.

On this clone: Mismatch with germline at one junction end may stem from a read error. The rearrangement uses TRBV11-2 and TRBJ2-7, with D perhaps matching TRBD2 (5 bases). Per germline, CDR1 SGHAT and CDR2 FQNNGV. The CDR3 spans 13 residues. CDR3: CASSVDYSYEQYF. The CDR3 DNA is TGTGCCAGCAGCGTAGACTATTCCTACGAGCAGTACTTC.

The genes are TRBV6-1 and TRBJ1-3; the D is unclear. V lost 8 bases and J lost 0, with 11 bases in between. This CDR3 has 14 amino acids. From germline, CDR1 is MNHNS and CDR2 SASEGT. CDR3 sequence reads: CASGRKSSGNTIYF. CDR3 nucleotide sequence: TGTGCCAGCGGCAGAAAGAGCTCTGGAAACACCATATATTTT.

The chain links TRBV19 to TRBJ2-7; no clear D. The better agreement between TRBJ2-5 and the DNA end casts doubt on the J call. The CDR3 loop spans 13 amino acids. Germline V lookup: CDR1 LNHDA, CDR2 SQIVND (reference sequence). CDR3 nucleotide sequence: TGTGCCAGTAGTCCACGGTTCATTGGGACCCAGTACTTC. Translated: CASSPRFIGTQYF.

The J gene is TRBJ1-1, the V gene TRBV29-1; D might be TRBD1 (5 bases). Germline CDR1 SQVTM, CDR2 ANQGSEA. The CDR3 sequence is 10 residues long. The V and J ends lost 4 bases and 11 bases respectively, with 11 bases between them. Here the CDR3 DNA reads TGCAGCGTTGTGGGGGTCGGGGCTTTCTTT. This gives the protein CSVVGVGAFF.

V usage is TRBV7-2 and J usage is TRBJ2-1; maybe TRBD2 (5 bases). Germline V gene lookup returns CDR1 SGHTA and CDR2 FQGNSA. V was cut by 5 bases and J by 6 bases, with 11 bases left in between. CDR3 length equals 13 residues. The CDR3, as DNA: TGTGCCAGCAGCCCGAGGACTGTCAATGAGCAGTTCTTC. This translates into CASSPRTVNEQFF.